This TCR beta chain is drawn from a study of T cell responses to AZD1222 COVID-19 vaccine. Study context: Analysis merged second doses at about 4 or about 12 weeks. General study results and limits: Within unmutated variant regions lay the reported targets of nearly half of spike-specific TCRs. Mostly white British, mostly female donors; authors suggested clonal diversity may be underestimated. There were repertoire samples only from the period after the peak T cell response.

As to this clone: Its antigen is unidentified.

Sequencing was performed with immunoSEQ multiplex PCR; in TCRdb, only in-frame clones are kept and a portion is missing. The table shows 160,000 or so clones, with less than 95% occurring only once. V dropped 3 bases and J dropped 4 bases, with 12 bases sitting between them. CDR3 size: 13 residues. CDR1 and CDR2 (germline): GTSNPN, SVGIG (reference sequence). The receptor was isolated from an adult in good health. The sample consisted of peripheral blood, taken on day 0 of AZD1222 vaccination. The chain recombines TRBV30 with TRBJ1-1, with unresolved D. CDR3 nucleotides: TGTGCCTGGAGCACGCATGCCGGCACTGAAGCTTTCTTT. Translated: CAWSTHAGTEAFF.